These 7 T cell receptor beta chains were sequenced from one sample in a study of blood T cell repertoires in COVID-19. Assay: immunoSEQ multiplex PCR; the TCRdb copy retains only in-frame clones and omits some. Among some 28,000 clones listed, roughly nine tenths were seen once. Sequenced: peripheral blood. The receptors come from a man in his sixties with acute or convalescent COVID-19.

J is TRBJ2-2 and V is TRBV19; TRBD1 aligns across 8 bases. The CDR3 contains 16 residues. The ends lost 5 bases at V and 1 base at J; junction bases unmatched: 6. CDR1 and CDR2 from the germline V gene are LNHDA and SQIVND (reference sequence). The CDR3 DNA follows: TGTGCCAGTAGTCTTTCGACAGGGGAGAACACCGGGGAGCTGTTTTTT. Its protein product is CASSLSTGENTGELFF.

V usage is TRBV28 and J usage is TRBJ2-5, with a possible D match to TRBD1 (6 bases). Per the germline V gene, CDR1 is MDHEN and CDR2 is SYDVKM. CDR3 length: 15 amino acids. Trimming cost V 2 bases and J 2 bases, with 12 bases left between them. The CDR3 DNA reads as TGTGCCAGCAGTTTACTGGGGGCGCGTCAAGAGACCCAGTACTTC. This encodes CASSLLGARQETQYF.

CDR3 DNA: TGTGCCAGCGGGACTAGCGGAACCTCCTACAATGAGCAGTTCTTC. Its protein is CASGTSGTSYNEQFF. This chain connects TRBV7-3 to TRBJ2-1; 11 nucleotides line up with TRBD2. V was pared by 8 bases and J by 0 bases, with 3 bases of the junction left unmatched. This CDR3 comprises 15 residues. Germline CDR1 reads SGHTA; CDR2 reads FQGTGA.

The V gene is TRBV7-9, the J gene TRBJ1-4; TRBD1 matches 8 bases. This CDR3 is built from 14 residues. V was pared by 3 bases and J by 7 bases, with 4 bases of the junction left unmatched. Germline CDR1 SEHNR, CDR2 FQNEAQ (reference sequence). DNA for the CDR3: TGTGCCAGCAGCTTTCAGGGGGCGAGTGAAAAACTGTTTTTT. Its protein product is CASSFQGASEKLFF.

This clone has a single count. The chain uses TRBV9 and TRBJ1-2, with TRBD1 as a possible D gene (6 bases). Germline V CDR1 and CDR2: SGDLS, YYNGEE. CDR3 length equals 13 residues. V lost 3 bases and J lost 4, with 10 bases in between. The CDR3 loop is CASSGTEIYGYTF. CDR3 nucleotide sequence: TGTGCCAGCAGCGGGACAGAGATCTATGGCTACACCTTC.

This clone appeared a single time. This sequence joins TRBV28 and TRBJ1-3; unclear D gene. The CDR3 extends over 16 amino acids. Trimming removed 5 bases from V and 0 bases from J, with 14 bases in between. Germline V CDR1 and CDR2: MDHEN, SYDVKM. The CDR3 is CASSTLWGDSGNTIYF. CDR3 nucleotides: TGTGCCAGCAGTACGTTGTGGGGAGACTCTGGAAACACCATATATTTT.

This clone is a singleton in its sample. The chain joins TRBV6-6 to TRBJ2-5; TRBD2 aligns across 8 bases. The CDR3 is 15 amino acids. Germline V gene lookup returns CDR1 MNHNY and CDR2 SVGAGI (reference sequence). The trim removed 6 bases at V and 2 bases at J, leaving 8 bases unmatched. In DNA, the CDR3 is TGTGCCAGCAGCCCCCTCGGACTAGCTCAAGAGACCCAGTACTTC. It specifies CASSPLGLAQETQYF.